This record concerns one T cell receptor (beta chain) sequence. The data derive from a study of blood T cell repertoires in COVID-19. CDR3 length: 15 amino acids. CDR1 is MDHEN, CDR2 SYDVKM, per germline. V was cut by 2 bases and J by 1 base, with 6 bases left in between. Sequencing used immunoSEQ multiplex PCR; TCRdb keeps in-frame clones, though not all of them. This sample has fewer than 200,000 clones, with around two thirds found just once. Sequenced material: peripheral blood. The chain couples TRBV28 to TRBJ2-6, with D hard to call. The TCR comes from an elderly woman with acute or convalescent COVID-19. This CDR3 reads CASSLLRSGANVLTF. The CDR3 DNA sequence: TGTGCCAGCAGTTTACTGAGGTCTGGGGCCAACGTCCTGACTTTC.